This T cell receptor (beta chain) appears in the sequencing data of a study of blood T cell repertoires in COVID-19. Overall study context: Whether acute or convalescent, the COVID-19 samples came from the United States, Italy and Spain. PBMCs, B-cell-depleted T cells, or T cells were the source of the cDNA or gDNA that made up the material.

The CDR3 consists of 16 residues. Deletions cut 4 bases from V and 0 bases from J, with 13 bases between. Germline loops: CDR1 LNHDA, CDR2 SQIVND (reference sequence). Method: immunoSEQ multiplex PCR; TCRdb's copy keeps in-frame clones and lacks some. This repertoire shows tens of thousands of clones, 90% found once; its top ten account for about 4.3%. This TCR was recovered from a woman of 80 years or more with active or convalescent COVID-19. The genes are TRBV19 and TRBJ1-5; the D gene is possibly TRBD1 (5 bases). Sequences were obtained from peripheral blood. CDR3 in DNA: TGTGCCAGTAGTAGTGCGGGGACGGATAGCAATCAGCCCCAGCATTTT. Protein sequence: CASSSAGTDSNQPQHF.